The present entry profiles one T cell receptor (beta chain) with its context. Its antigen remains unknown. V trimming: 1 base; J trimming: 8 bases; junction bases outside the gene matches: 5. The germline V gene encodes CDR1 LGHNA and CDR2 YNFKEQ. The CDR3 is 16 amino acids. Patients chosen for sequencing had CD8+CD57+ cells that had expanded, as shown by flow cytometry. Patient blood was sampled before any therapy had been received. This specimen belongs to a study of CD8+CD57+ T cells in acquired aplastic anemia. The overall study: Quantities of DNA derived from sorted CD4+ and CD8+ cells averaged approximately 3.3 ug. Whole-study results and caveats: Overlapping CD8+ CDR3 repertoires of patients and controls contained approximately 29 shared sequences.

Genomic DNA, serving as template, underwent TCR beta VDJ and CDR3 profiling. TCRdb used MiXCR to reprocess the reads, holding one entry per CDR3 protein. Of some 170,000 distinct CDR3 sequences detected, about two thirds appear once; the ten largest clones hold 35% to 60%. The material sequenced was sorted CD4+, CD8+, or CD8+CD57+ T cells (not recorded which) from PBMCs. This clonotype originated in a human donor with aplastic anemia. This sequence joins TRBV4-2 and TRBJ2-1; 13 bases line up with TRBD2. The CDR3 DNA reads TGTGCCAGCAGCCAAGGGGGGACTAGCGGGGATCATGAGCAGTTCTTC. Its protein product is CASSQGGTSGDHEQFF.